The 25 T cell receptor beta chains presented below share a single source sample, sequenced in a study of shared clonotypes between healthy human individuals. Produced via immunoSEQ multiplex PCR; TCRdb's table is partial and in-frame only. The repertoire has around 2.3 million clones, under 97% of them found once; the top ten carry roughly 0.13%. Specimen: naive CD4+ T cells sorted from blood. The subset: CD45RA+ positively selected. Receptor source: a man between 18 and 35 years old in good health.

The V gene is TRBV19, the J gene TRBJ2-3, with 12 bases identical to TRBD2. Per germline, CDR1 LNHDA and CDR2 SQIVND (reference sequence). Trimming removed 6 bases from V and 4 bases from J; junction bases left unmatched: 5. The CDR3 length is 15 residues. The CDR3: CASSQTSGSSDTQYF. Here the CDR3 DNA reads TGTGCCAGTAGCCAGACTAGCGGGAGTTCAGATACGCAGTATTTT.

The chain has TRBV29-1 and TRBJ2-5; no clear D. The V gene's germline CDR1 is SQVTM and CDR2 ANQGSEA. This CDR3 region has 10 residues. Trimming removed 7 bases at V and 2 bases at J, with 5 bases between. The CDR3 nucleotides read TGCAGCGCTGGTCAAGAGACCCAGTACTTC. Its protein product is CSAGQETQYF.

DNA of the CDR3: TGTGCCAGCAGTGGTGTCCACCCGAACACCGGGGAGCTGTTTTTT. Its translation is CASSGVHPNTGELFF. The rearrangement uses TRBV21-1 and TRBJ2-2. TRBV21-1 is tagged as a pseudogene. The CDR3 has 15 residues.

CDR3 coding DNA: TGTGCCAGCAGGGCGGGAGGAACCTACGAGCAGTACTTC. Its protein is CASRAGGTYEQYF. The chain links TRBV6-5 to TRBJ2-7; 8 bases match TRBD2. The trim removed 6 bases at V and 2 bases at J, leaving 3 bases unmatched. Germline-derived CDR1 and CDR2 are MNHEY and SVGAGI. This CDR3 is 13 amino acids long.

V and J are TRBV5-4 and TRBJ1-4; D not resolved. The V gene's germline CDR1 is SGHNT and CDR2 YYREEE (reference sequence). The ends were cut back, 4 bases at V and 0 bases at J, with 19 bases in the middle. This CDR3 has 18 residues. CDR3 in DNA: TGTGCCAGCAGCCCCCGTTTCAGCAGAAGTTCAACTAATGAAAAACTGTTTTTT. This codes for CASSPRFSRSSTNEKLFF. Looking up the rest from reference TRBV5-4 and TRBJ1-4 gives the full variable domain: ETGVTQSPTHLIKTRGQQVTLRCSSQSGHNTVSWYQQALGQGPQFIFQYYREEENGRGNFPPRFSGLQFPNYSSELNVNALELDDSALYLCASSPRFSRSSTNEKLFFGSGTQLSVL.

The sample holds one count of this clone. The CDR3 loop reads CASSPRQNLPNQPQHF. CDR3 coding DNA: TGTGCCAGCTCACCAAGACAGAACCTCCCCAATCAGCCCCAGCATTTT. The J gene is TRBJ1-5, the V gene TRBV18; TRBD1 is a possible D gene (5 bases). This CDR3 is 16 amino acids long. Germline CDR1 and CDR2: KGHSH and LQKENI. The V end was cut by 2 bases, the J end by 3 bases, with 14 bases between.

This clone is a singleton in its sample. V and J are TRBV7-8 and TRBJ2-7; 14 nucleotides align to TRBD2. V was clipped by 6 bases and J by 6 bases; unmatched bases: 4. This CDR3 is 14 amino acids long. Germline values: CDR1 SGHVS, CDR2 FQNEAQ. The CDR3 coding sequence is TGTGCCAGCAGGACGGGACTAGCGGGAGTCGAGCAGTACTTC. As protein: CASRTGLAGVEQYF.

This sequence joins TRBV11-2 and TRBJ2-3; D may be TRBD2 (6 bases). This CDR3 spans 16 amino acids. Trimming pared 2 bases from V and 2 bases from J, leaving 14 bases between. Germline values: CDR1 SGHAT, CDR2 FQNNGV. The CDR3 coding sequence is TGTGCCAGCAGCTTATCCGGGGGAAAATACACAGATACGCAGTATTTT. Protein sequence: CASSLSGGKYTDTQYF.

The chain uses TRBV11-2 and TRBJ1-5; a possible D gene is TRBD1 (5 bases). CDR3 length equals 18 residues. Germline values: CDR1 SGHAT, CDR2 FQNNGV. V shed 3 bases and J shed 0 bases, with 18 bases lying between them. The CDR3 DNA follows: TGTGCCAGCAGCTTGGGGGAGGGGTACTCCTATAGCAATCAGCCCCAGCATTTT. Its translation is CASSLGEGYSYSNQPQHF.

This clone has a single count. The chain is built from TRBV10-2 and TRBJ2-3; 7 bases agree with TRBD2. Germline CDR1 is WSHSY and CDR2 is SAAADI. The CDR3 is 15 residues long. With V trimmed by 3 bases and J by 1 base, 4 bases remained unmatched. The CDR3 DNA follows: TGCGCCAGCAGTGACAGGGCGGGAGGCACAGATACGCAGTATTTT. It yields the protein CASSDRAGGTDTQYF.

This clone is a singleton in its sample. The J gene is TRBJ1-1, the V gene TRBV4-1; D gene ambiguous. V was pared by 0 bases and J by 10 bases, with 12 bases between. Germline V CDR1 and CDR2: MGHRA, YSYEKL. The CDR3 has 13 residues. Written as DNA, the CDR3 is TGCGCCAGCAGCCAAGAGGGTTTCCTGGGAGCTTTCTTT. It specifies CASSQEGFLGAFF.

CDR3 residues: CASSVLAGDTYEQYF. The CDR3 DNA reads as TGTGCCAGCAGTGTCCTAGCGGGGGATACCTACGAGCAGTACTTC. The chain joins TRBV6-1 to TRBJ2-7, with 10 nucleotides matching TRBD2. Germline V lookup: CDR1 MNHNS, CDR2 SASEGT. The V and J ends lost 4 bases and 2 bases, in that order; junction bases with no gene match: 5. The CDR3 runs to 15 residues.

The chain combines TRBV28 with TRBJ2-3; TRBD1 matches 8 bases. The V gene end was trimmed by 8 bases and the J gene end by 2 bases; junction bases not matched to a gene: 6. Germline V gene sequence: CDR1 MDHEN, CDR2 SYDVKM. The CDR3 extends over 14 amino acids. The chain's CDR3 is CASSAGGITDTQYF. As DNA, the CDR3 is TGTGCCAGCTCGGCAGGGGGCATCACAGATACGCAGTATTTT. Variable domain in full (rest from reference TRBV28 and TRBJ2-3): DVKVTQSSRYLVKRTGEKVFLECVQDMDHENMFWYRQDPGLGLRLIYFSYDVKMKEKGDIPEGYSVSREKKERFSLILESASTNQTSMYLCASSAGGITDTQYFGPGTRLTVL.

V usage is TRBV28 and J usage is TRBJ1-5; 7 bases fit TRBD1. Per the germline V gene, CDR1 is MDHEN and CDR2 is SYDVKM. The V gene end was trimmed by 8 bases and the J gene end by 6 bases; junction bases not matched to a gene: 4. This CDR3 is 12 amino acids long. CDR3 sequence reads: CASRQGRQPQHF. For the CDR3, the DNA is TGTGCCAGCCGACAGGGACGTCAGCCCCAGCATTTT. Looking up the rest from reference TRBV28 and TRBJ1-5 gives the full variable domain: DVKVTQSSRYLVKRTGEKVFLECVQDMDHENMFWYRQDPGLGLRLIYFSYDVKMKEKGDIPEGYSVSREKKERFSLILESASTNQTSMYLCASRQGRQPQHFGDGTRLSIL.

The CDR3 nucleotides are TGTGCCAGCAGCAAAGCGGACAAGGCCTCCGTTCGGGGGACAGATACGCAGTATTTT. Translation gives CASSKADKASVRGTDTQYF. The chain recombines TRBV21-1 with TRBJ2-3; TRBD2, the table's D call, lacks a check against the DNA. TRBV21-1 is a recognized pseudogene. CDR3 length: 19 residues.

J is TRBJ2-7 and V is TRBV12-2; the table's D gene call, TRBD1, was not cross checked with the DNA. TRBV12-2 is described as a pseudogene. There are 13 residues in the CDR3. The chain's CDR3 is CASRSDRTYEQYF. CDR3 sequence (DNA): TGTGCAAGTCGCTCCGACAGGACCTACGAGCAGTACTTC.

The chain uses TRBV28 and TRBJ2-2, with D uncertain. The V gene's germline CDR1 is MDHEN and CDR2 SYDVKM. V was trimmed by 6 bases and J by 3 bases, leaving 14 bases between them. The CDR3 length is 15 residues. The CDR3 DNA reads as TGTGCCAGCAGCCCCGGCAGGTGGGACACCGGGGAGCTGTTTTTT. Protein product: CASSPGRWDTGELFF. Combining the CDR3 with reference TRBV28 and TRBJ2-2 gives the whole variable domain DVKVTQSSRYLVKRTGEKVFLECVQDMDHENMFWYRQDPGLGLRLIYFSYDVKMKEKGDIPEGYSVSREKKERFSLILESASTNQTSMYLCASSPGRWDTGELFFGEGSRLTVL.

The genes are TRBV5-4 and TRBJ2-7; 8 bases fit TRBD2. The V and J ends lost 4 bases and 0 bases, in that order; junction bases with no gene match: 9. CDR1 and CDR2 (germline): SGHNT, YYREEE (reference sequence). This CDR3 region has 16 residues. The CDR3 reads CASSVGLAGSSYEQYF. CDR3 DNA sequence: TGTGCCAGCAGCGTTGGACTAGCAGGGAGCTCCTACGAGCAGTACTTC.

The chain recombines TRBV10-2 with TRBJ1-6; possibly TRBD1 for D (5 bases). V was trimmed by 6 bases and J by 10 bases, leaving 22 bases between them. Germline V gene lookup returns CDR1 WSHSY and CDR2 SAAADI. The CDR3 covers 16 residues. The CDR3 reads CASSRGPRGSGSPLHF. The CDR3 DNA follows: TGCGCCAGCAGCCGGGGCCCGCGCGGATCGGGATCACCCCTCCACTTT.

The V gene is TRBV30, the J gene TRBJ1-5, with 8 bases matching TRBD1. With 3 bases clipped from V and 8 bases from J, the junction kept 6 bases outside the gene matches. Germline values: CDR1 GTSNPN, CDR2 SVGIG (reference sequence). The CDR3 totals 13 residues. CDR3 bases: TGTGCCTGGAGCCGACAGGGGACGGAGCCCCAGCATTTT. Encoded protein: CAWSRQGTEPQHF.

The chain couples TRBV25-1 to TRBJ1-1; weak D call: TRBD1 (6 bases). Trimming took off 7 bases at V and 5 bases at J, with 14 bases between the two ends. The CDR3 loop spans 13 amino acids. CDR1 MGHDK and CDR2 SYGVNS come from the germline V gene. The CDR3 nucleotides are TGTGCCAGCACCCGAACAGGGAGAACTGAAGCTTTCTTT. Protein: CASTRTGRTEAFF.

The chain has TRBV25-1 and TRBJ2-7; 10 nucleotides line up with TRBD1. The CDR3 is 15 amino acids. The junction had 8 bases not matched to a gene; V was cut back by 4 bases and J by 5 bases. Germline values: CDR1 MGHDK, CDR2 SYGVNS. The CDR3 coding sequence is TGTGCCAGCAGTGCCCCGACAGGGGGCCCCCACGAGCAGTACTTC. Its translation is CASSAPTGGPHEQYF.

This clone was picked up one time. The V gene is TRBV27, the J gene TRBJ2-7; D uncertain. The germline CDR1 and CDR2 sequences are MNHEY and SMNVEV (reference sequence). This CDR3 is built from 13 residues. V was cut by 5 bases and J by 7 bases, with 15 bases left in between. This CDR3 reads CASSPKTGWEQYF. CDR3 sequence (DNA): TGTGCCAGCAGTCCTAAGACCGGGTGGGAGCAGTACTTC.

V and J are TRBV18 and TRBJ1-2; 9 nucleotides agree with TRBD1. The CDR3 totals 14 residues. CDR1 KGHSH and CDR2 LQKENI come from the germline V gene. J gave up 6 bases and V 3 bases, and 5 bases lay outside the gene matches. The CDR3 here is CASSPGTGPDGYTF. The CDR3, as DNA: TGTGCCAGCTCACCCGGGACAGGGCCGGATGGCTACACCTTC.

This clone came up once. The V gene is TRBV6-5, the J gene TRBJ2-7; TRBD1 is a possible D gene (5 bases). Germline lookup yields CDR1 MNHEY and CDR2 SVGAGI. CDR3 size: 14 residues. Trimming took off 6 bases at V and 2 bases at J, with 14 bases between the two ends. The CDR3 DNA follows: TGTGCCAGCAGCAAAGGGGCAGTAACCTACGAGCAGTACTTC. Amino acids: CASSKGAVTYEQYF.